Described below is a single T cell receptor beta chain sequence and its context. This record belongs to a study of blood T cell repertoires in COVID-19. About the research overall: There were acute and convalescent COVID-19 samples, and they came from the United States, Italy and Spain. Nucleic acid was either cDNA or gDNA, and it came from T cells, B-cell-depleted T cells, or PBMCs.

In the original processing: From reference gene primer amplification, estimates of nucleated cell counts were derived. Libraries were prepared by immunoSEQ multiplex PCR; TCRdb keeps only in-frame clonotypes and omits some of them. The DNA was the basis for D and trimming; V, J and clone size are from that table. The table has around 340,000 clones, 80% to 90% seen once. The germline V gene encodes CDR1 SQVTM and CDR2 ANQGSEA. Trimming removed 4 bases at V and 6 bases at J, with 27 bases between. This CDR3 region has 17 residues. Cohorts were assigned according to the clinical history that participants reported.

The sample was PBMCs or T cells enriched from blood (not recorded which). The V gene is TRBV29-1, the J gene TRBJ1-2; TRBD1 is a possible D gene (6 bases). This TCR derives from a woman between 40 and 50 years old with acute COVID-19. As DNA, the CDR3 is TGCAGCGTTGGATTGTCGAGTATGCACAGGGCGGCGGATGGCTACACCTTC. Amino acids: CSVGLSSMHRAADGYTF. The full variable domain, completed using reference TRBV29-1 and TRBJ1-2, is SAVISQKPSRDICQRGTSLTIQCQVDSQVTMMFWYRQQPGQSLTLIATANQGSEATYESGFVIDKFPISRPNLTFSTLTVSNMSPEDSSIYLCSVGLSSMHRAADGYTFGSGTRLTVV.